This entry lists 3 T cell receptor beta chains sequenced from one sample in a study of blood T cells in healthy people across ages (dated by TCRdb to about 2015). Library preparation was by 5' RACE. TCRdb lists the instrument as Illumina HiSeq 2500. A second 7 to 11 cycle PCR used a sample-barcoded 5' primer and a J-beta primer mix. In-frame beta chains were kept once TCRdb had trimmed the public reads at Q25 with fastp and called clones with MiXCR. Every entry covers one CDR3 protein and lists the most common genes and DNA from its rows. This sample lists some 700,000 distinct CDR3 sequences; approximately 43% were detected once. Of the sample, 20% falls within the top ten clones. Input material: blood. Every receptor here comes from a woman between 55 and 75 years old in good health.

The rearrangement uses TRBV20-1 and TRBJ2-7, with TRBD2 matching 8 bases. This CDR3 region has 13 residues. CDR1 is DFQATT and CDR2 is SNEGSKA in the germline V gene (reference sequence). The V segment lost 7 bases and the J segment 0 bases; nucleotides outside the gene matches: 5. CDR3 protein: CSVPSGLSYEQYF. CDR3 nucleotides: TGCAGTGTCCCTAGCGGGCTCTCCTACGAGCAGTACTTC.

This clonotype was counted a few times. The gene calls are TRBV30 and TRBJ1-2; D not certain. Trimming pared 0 bases from V and 7 bases from J, leaving 9 bases between. The length of the CDR3 is 12 residues. Germline assignment: CDR1 GTSNPN and CDR2 SVGIG (reference sequence). In DNA, the CDR3 is TGTGCCTGGAGTGTATTCCCCAGTGGCTACACCTTC. Its protein is CAWSVFPSGYTF.

The DNA for the CDR3 is TGTGCCAGCAGCTCACCGGGACGGTCTAATGAAAAACTGTTTTTT. This codes for CASSSPGRSNEKLFF. V usage is TRBV7-9 and J usage is TRBJ1-4, with a possible D match to TRBD1 (5 bases). The CDR3 covers 15 residues. With 4 bases removed from V and 3 bases from J, the gap between germline ends came to 12 bases. Looked up from germline, CDR1 is SEHNR and CDR2 is FQNEAQ (reference sequence).